Below are 17 T cell receptor beta chains sequenced from a single sample in a study of cytomegalovirus exposure and HLA in healthy donors. PCR involved 60 Vbeta and 13 Jbeta primers. The data were produced by immunoSEQ multiplex PCR, yet TCRdb's version contains in-frame clones alone and is incomplete. The sample lists some 130,000 clones; 79% were seen once. Sequenced input: PBMCs. The receptors were sampled from a man between 18 and 29 years old in good health and CMV-seronegative.

Only a few counts were recorded for this clone. V and J are TRBV10-3 and TRBJ1-1, with 7 bases that match TRBD1. This CDR3 has 15 residues. In germline, CDR1 is ENHRY, CDR2 SYGVKD. Trimming cost V 7 bases and J 6 bases; bases outside gene matches: 14. The CDR3, as DNA: TGTGCCATCACAAGGTTGGGGACAGAGGGTTCTGAAGCTTTCTTT. Residues: CAITRLGTEGSEAFF.

The chain links TRBV7-2 to TRBJ1-5; D may be TRBD1 (6 bases). Trimming removed 5 bases at V and 4 bases at J, with 18 bases between. This CDR3 contains 16 residues. Germline V CDR1 and CDR2: SGHTA, FQGNSA. The CDR3: CASSATGTEKNQPQHF. The CDR3 DNA reads as TGTGCCAGCAGCGCCACAGGGACGGAAAAGAATCAGCCCCAGCATTTT.

This sequence joins TRBV7-9 and TRBJ2-7; maybe TRBD1 (6 bases). Germline loops: CDR1 SEHNR, CDR2 FQNEAQ (reference sequence). This CDR3 is built from 14 residues. Trimming took 2 bases from V and 3 from J, leaving 11 bases between them. The CDR3 sequence is CASSLQGRDYEQYF. CDR3 sequence (DNA): TGTGCCAGCAGCTTACAGGGGCGAGACTACGAGCAGTACTTC.

This clone occurred a few times. The rearrangement joins TRBV7-9 to TRBJ2-7, with 9 bases fitting TRBD2. The CDR3 is 17 residues long. Germline values: CDR1 SEHNR, CDR2 FQNEAQ (reference sequence). V was clipped by 6 bases and J by 2 bases; unmatched bases: 14. In DNA form, the CDR3 reads TGTGCCAGCAGTCTCACCGGGCAGGCTAGCGGGACCTACGAGCAGTACTTC. Its translation: CASSLTGQASGTYEQYF.

V is TRBV7-9 and J is TRBJ2-2; possible D gene TRBD1, 5 bases. In germline, CDR1 is SEHNR, CDR2 FQNEAQ (reference sequence). This CDR3 region has 13 residues. The DNA of the CDR3 is TGTAATCCAGGGAATGAAGAGACCGGGGAGCTGTTTTTT. Translation: CNPGNEETGELFF.

The chain carries TRBV4-3 and TRBJ1-2; the match to TRBD1 covers 8 bases. V shed 4 bases and J 4 bases; nucleotides not matched to a gene: 11. The CDR3 is 16 amino acids. In germline, CDR1 is LGHNA, CDR2 YSLEER. The CDR3 loop reads CASSLDRTGGVYGYTF. The CDR3 DNA is TGCGCCAGCAGCCTCGACCGAACAGGGGGGGTCTATGGCTACACCTTC.

The gene calls are TRBV7-6 and TRBJ2-7; 9 nucleotides match TRBD2. The CDR3 covers 13 residues. CDR1 and CDR2 from the germline V gene are SGHVS and FNYEAQ. V shed 8 bases and J 1 base; nucleotides not matched to a gene: 3. The CDR3 DNA is TGTGCCAGCGCTAGCGGGACTTCCTACGAGCAGTACTTC. Translated: CASASGTSYEQYF.

This CDR3 reads CASLRQGTDTQYF. The CDR3 coding sequence is TGCGCCAGCCTCCGCCAGGGCACAGATACGCAGTATTTT. The gene calls are TRBV5-1 and TRBJ2-3; D remains unclear. The CDR3 length is 13 residues. V was clipped by 7 bases and J by 1 base, with 10 bases between them. Germline V gives CDR1 SGHRS, CDR2 YFSETQ.

The chain employs TRBV7-6 and TRBJ1-1; no clear D. CDR3 length: 15 amino acids. The germline CDR1 and CDR2 sequences are SGHVS and FNYEAQ. Trimming shortened V by 4 bases and J by 11 bases, and 23 bases separated the two germline ends. The CDR3, as DNA: TGTGCCAGCAGCTCCCCCTGTCTAAACCGGAGGAGTGCTTTCTTT. Protein sequence: CASSSPCLNRRSAFF.

This clone was detected a few times. The J gene is TRBJ1-1, the V gene TRBV7-9; D uncertain. V was shortened by 5 bases and J by 1 base, with 11 bases between the two germline ends. The CDR3 covers 14 residues. Germline loops: CDR1 SEHNR, CDR2 FQNEAQ (reference sequence). The CDR3 DNA sequence: TGTGCCAGCAGCGTGGTTGGCCCGAACACTGAAGCTTTCTTT. It yields the protein CASSVVGPNTEAFF.

The J gene is TRBJ2-3, the V gene TRBV5-4; D gene ambiguous. The germline V gene encodes CDR1 SGHNT and CDR2 YYREEE (reference sequence). Trimming took off 0 bases at V and 6 bases at J, with 5 bases between the two ends. This CDR3 comprises 12 residues. Here the CDR3 DNA reads TGTGCCAGCAGCTTGGTAATGGATACGCAGTATTTT. Translating it yields CASSLVMDTQYF.

The V and J genes are TRBV7-2 and TRBJ2-7; possible D gene TRBD1, 6 bases. There are 15 residues in the CDR3. The germline V gene encodes CDR1 SGHTA and CDR2 FQGNSA. The V and J ends lost 5 bases and 3 bases respectively, with 17 bases between them. CDR3 protein: CASSLGQIAGYEQYF. CDR3 sequence (DNA): TGTGCCAGCAGCCTGGGACAAATCGCCGGCTACGAGCAGTACTTC.

J is TRBJ1-2 and V is TRBV28, with 7 positions matching TRBD1. The CDR3 is 14 residues long. V shed 7 bases and J 3 bases; nucleotides not matched to a gene: 8. CDR1 MDHEN and CDR2 SYDVKM come from the germline V gene. CDR3 DNA sequence: TGTGCCAGCACTTCCTCGGGACAGTACTATGGCTACACCTTC. Its protein product is CASTSSGQYYGYTF.

The rearrangement uses TRBV11-2 and TRBJ2-2; TRBD1 agrees at 8 bases. Trimming took 5 bases from V and 5 from J; bases not matched to a gene: 4. Germline lookup yields CDR1 SGHAT and CDR2 FQNNGV. The CDR3 sequence is 14 residues long. CDR3 sequence: CASSPRTGTGELFF. The CDR3 DNA sequence: TGTGCCAGCAGCCCCCGGACAGGGACCGGGGAGCTGTTTTTT.

This clone occurred a few times. The chain joins TRBV7-6 to TRBJ1-3; 7 positions match TRBD1. The junction had 7 bases not matched to a gene; V was cut back by 5 bases and J by 3 bases. The CDR3 has 15 amino acids. The germline CDR1 and CDR2 sequences are SGHVS and FNYEAQ. The CDR3 is CASSQLTGVGNTIYF. For the CDR3, the DNA is TGTGCCAGCAGCCAACTTACAGGGGTTGGAAACACCATATATTTT.

The genes are TRBV9 and TRBJ2-7, with D maybe TRBD2 (5 bases). The germline V gene has CDR1 SGDLS and CDR2 YYNGEE. The CDR3 has 13 amino acids. Trimming cost V 0 bases and J 7 bases, with 11 bases left between them. CDR3 nucleotides: TGTGCCAGCAGCGTAGGGGATTCGGGGGAGCAGTACGTC. The encoded protein is CASSVGDSGEQYV.

The chain combines TRBV30 with TRBJ2-7; 13 bases fit TRBD2. Germline assignment: CDR1 GTSNPN and CDR2 SVGIG (reference sequence). V was clipped by 3 bases and J by 4 bases; unmatched bases: 3. This CDR3 region has 14 residues. CDR3 sequence (DNA): TGTGCCTGGAGCGGGACTAGCGGGAAGTACGAGCAGTACGTC. Translation gives CAWSGTSGKYEQYV.